One sample yielded the 26 T cell receptor beta chains listed below, sequenced in a study of regulatory T cells in long-lasting Graves disease. Specified time point: newly diagnosed GD, antithyroid drugs for less than 3 months. The TCR library was prepared using RNA isolated from PBMCs. Investigators prepared the TCR beta libraries by applying iRepertoire HTBI primers and Arm-PCR of CDR3 regions. TCRdb fed the multiplex PCR reads into MiXCR, producing one record per CDR3 protein. The table lists some 500,000 distinct CDR3 sequences, 13% of them singletons, with roughly a tenth in the top ten. In addition, the sample was reused for a study of T cells in Graves' hyperthyroidism and ophthalmopathy.

The sample here was peripheral blood mononuclear cells (PBMCs), taken at new diagnosis, from a patient treated with antithyroid drugs. The receptors shown here come from a man in his thirties or forties with Graves disease.

Details on this clonotype: A far more abundant clone sits one base away, making this likely a read error. The CDR3 ends on some other residue instead of the conserved phenylalanine or tryptophan, so this is likely a read error. The gene calls are TRBV2 and TRBJ2-5, with D possibly being TRBD2 (7 bases). The germline gives CDR1 SNHLY, CDR2 FYNNEI. The CDR3 is made up of 14 amino acids. Trimming removed 7 bases at V and 4 bases at J, with 16 bases between. The DNA for the CDR3 is TGTGCCAGCACCCTGGGGGCGGGAGTAGAGACCCAGTACCTC. This sequence encodes CASTLGAGVETQYL.

Ten or more counts support this clonotype. The chain links TRBV12-3 or TRBV12-4 to TRBJ2-7; D is uncertain. V lost 5 bases, J lost 2 bases, and 13 bases lay in between. The CDR3 is 14 residues long. The CDR3 loop reads CASSLVESPYEQYF. The CDR3 DNA follows: TGTGCCAGCAGTCTAGTTGAAAGTCCCTACGAGCAGTACTTC.

This clonotype occurred a few times. The V and J genes are TRBV18 and TRBJ1-2; D may be TRBD1 (6 bases). V gave up 4 bases and J gave up 2 bases, with 14 bases separating them. CDR3 length: 15 amino acids. Germline CDR1 and CDR2: KGHSH and LQKENI. The CDR3 reads CASSLSRGGNYGYTF. In DNA, the CDR3 is TGTGCCAGCTCACTCAGCAGGGGTGGAAACTATGGCTACACCTTC.

This clonotype was observed at least ten times. The chain joins TRBV19 to TRBJ2-7; D unresolved. Germline assignment: CDR1 LNHDA and CDR2 SQIVND (reference sequence). CDR3 size: 12 residues. V gave up 3 bases and J gave up 6 bases, with 9 bases separating them. The DNA for the CDR3 is TGTGCCAGTAGTATCGGAAAGCTCGAGCAGTACTTC. It specifies CASSIGKLEQYF. Full variable domain (remainder filled in from reference TRBV19 and TRBJ2-7): DGGITQSPKYLFRKEGQNVTLSCEQNLNHDAMYWYRQDPGQGLRLIYYSQIVNDFQKGDIAEGYSVSREKKESFPLTVTSAQKNPTAFYLCASSIGKLEQYFGPGTRLTVT.

The genes are TRBV12-3 or TRBV12-4 and TRBJ2-7, with 10 nucleotides matching TRBD2. The length of the CDR3 is 16 residues. V dropped 5 bases and J dropped 2; count of bases not matched to a gene: 9. CDR3 nucleotides: TGTGCCAGCAGTCCAACCGGGACTAGCGAAACCTACGAGCAGTACTTC. It encodes CASSPTGTSETYEQYF.

There are many counts of this clonotype. The chain carries TRBV12-3 or TRBV12-4 and TRBJ1-2; tentative D call: TRBD1 (5 bases). Between the trimmed V and J ends, which lost 6 bases and 7 bases, there was a span of 21 bases. This CDR3 comprises 15 residues. The CDR3 DNA sequence: TGTGCCAGCAGCTCCCCGGGACTGTATGGCGTTGGCTACACCTTC. It specifies CASSSPGLYGVGYTF.

On this clonotype: The conserved phenylalanine or tryptophan is not found at the CDR3 terminus, so this likely reflects a read error. It is unclear where the CDR3 begins or ends on the DNA, so no DNA is shown, and the CDR3 is as TCRdb lists it. This chain joins TRBV14 and TRBJ2-1; the table's D call, TRBD2, was not checked against the DNA. CDR1 and CDR2 (germline): SGHDN, FVKESK. The length of the CDR3 is 15 amino acids, counting both ends. CDR3: CASSQEPSGGDTQYL.

This clonotype has ten or more counts. V usage is TRBV20-1 and J usage is TRBJ2-5; 8 bases are a match to TRBD2. With 8 bases clipped from V and 5 bases from J, the junction kept 16 bases outside the gene matches. The germline V gene has CDR1 DFQATT and CDR2 SNEGSKA (reference sequence). This CDR3 has 15 amino acids. CDR3 loop: CSFRGGGKGRETQYF. The CDR3, as DNA: TGCAGTTTCCGGGGGGGGGGCAAGGGGAGGGAGACCCAGTACTTC.

This clonotype was recorded at least ten times. The chain recombines TRBV2 with TRBJ2-3; TRBD2 aligns across 7 bases. Germline CDR1 reads SNHLY; CDR2 reads FYNNEI. The CDR3 covers 12 residues. The junction had 3 bases not matched to a gene; V was cut back by 10 bases and J by 2 bases. The CDR3 nucleotides read TGTGCCACCGGACTAGACACAGATACGCAGTATTTT. It is translated as CATGLDTDTQYF.

At least ten counts were recorded for this clonotype. Likely a read error: the CDR3 ends without its conserved phenylalanine or tryptophan. It is unclear where the CDR3 begins or ends on the DNA, so no DNA is shown, and the CDR3 is as TCRdb lists it. V usage is TRBV7-2 and J usage is TRBJ2-7. The CDR3 is 8 amino acids long, termini counted. Germline V CDR1 and CDR2: SGHTA, FQGNSA. This CDR3 reads CASSLEVS.

This clonotype was counted at least ten times. The gene calls are TRBV2 and TRBJ2-1; 10 nucleotides line up with TRBD2. The CDR3 consists of 14 residues. V lost 8 bases and J lost 8; bases outside the gene matches: 9. The germline gives CDR1 SNHLY, CDR2 FYNNEI. The CDR3, as DNA: TGTGCCAGCCAGCGGGAGGGCCATCTAGATGAGCAGTTCTTC. Its translation is CASQREGHLDEQFF. Filled out from reference TRBV2 and TRBJ2-1, the complete variable domain reads EPEVTQTPSHQVTQMGQEVILRCVPISNHLYFYWYRQILGQKVEFLVSFYNNEISEKSEIFDDQFSVERPDGSNFTLKIRSTKLEDSAMYFCASQREGHLDEQFFGPGTRLTVL.

V usage is TRBV24-1 and J usage is TRBJ2-5, with D unclear. V lost 3 bases, J lost 5 bases, and 18 bases lay in between. Per germline, CDR1 KGHDR and CDR2 SFDVKD. The length of the CDR3 is 16 residues. The CDR3 reads CATSDGRDPHDETQYF. The CDR3 bases are TGTGCCACCAGTGATGGAAGGGATCCCCACGACGAGACCCAGTACTTC.

Regarding this clonotype: A much larger clone lies a single base off, so this may be a read error. The chain combines TRBV28 with TRBJ1-2, with D unclear. Germline CDR1 MDHEN, CDR2 SYDVKM. The CDR3 is made up of 12 amino acids. The CDR3 region is CANSSQERGYTF. DNA of the CDR3: TGTGCCAACAGTTCCCAGGAGAGGGGCTACACCTTC.

This clonotype turned up a few times. The rearrangement links TRBV20-1 to TRBJ2-5; 8 bases match TRBD2. The length of the CDR3 is 15 residues. V gave up 0 bases and J gave up 4 bases; unmatched junction bases: 7. Germline CDR1 DFQATT, CDR2 SNEGSKA (reference sequence). CDR3 DNA sequence: TGCAGTGCTAGAGATCGGACTAGCTACACAGAGACCCAGTACTTC. Translated, it gives CSARDRTSYTETQYF.

This clonotype was detected ten times or more. J is TRBJ2-1 and V is TRBV15, with no clear D. Germline V gene data show CDR1 as LNHNV and CDR2 as YYDKDF (reference sequence). CDR3 length equals 15 residues. Trimming took 2 bases from V and 9 from J, leaving 17 bases between them. In nucleotides, the CDR3 is TGTGCCACCAGCAGACGGCGAAACCCACCGGGTGAGCAGTTCTTC. It translates to CATSRRRNPPGEQFF.

This clonotype was observed at least ten times. V and J are TRBV20-1 and TRBJ2-1, with a weak D call TRBD2 (7 bases). The CDR3 loop spans 15 amino acids. CDR1 is DFQATT, CDR2 SNEGSKA, per germline (reference sequence). V was cut by 3 bases and J by 6 bases, with 18 bases left in between. The CDR3 is CSASSSRGLSNEQFF. The CDR3 nucleotides read TGCAGTGCTAGTTCGTCCAGGGGACTAAGCAATGAGCAGTTCTTC.

This clonotype was seen repeatedly, ten times or more. The CDR3 DNA is TGTGCCAGCAGCTTCGGGAATGCGGGCACTGAAGCTTTCTTT. Translating gives CASSFGNAGTEAFF. The V call is TRBV11-2, the J call TRBJ1-1, with D unresolved. This CDR3 has 14 amino acids. In germline, CDR1 is SGHAT, CDR2 FQNNGV. The V gene lost 3 bases and the J gene lost 4 bases, with 12 bases spanning the gap.

This chain links TRBV9 with TRBJ2-3; the D is unclear. Germline-derived CDR1 and CDR2 are SGDLS and YYNGEE. Trimming pared 0 bases from V and 6 bases from J, leaving 14 bases between. The CDR3 contains 15 residues. This CDR3 reads CASSVAFKEADTQYF. The CDR3 nucleotides read TGTGCCAGCAGCGTAGCCTTCAAAGAGGCTGATACGCAGTATTTT. The whole variable domain, remainder taken from reference TRBV9 and TRBJ2-3, is DSGVTQTPKHLITATGQRVTLRCSPRSGDLSVYWYQQSLDQGLQFLIQYYNGEERAKGNILERFSAQQFPDLHSELNLSSLELGDSALYFCASSVAFKEADTQYFGPGTRLTVL.

The chain has TRBV19 and TRBJ2-3; a possible D gene is TRBD2 (5 bases). Germline-derived CDR1 and CDR2 are LNHDA and SQIVND (reference sequence). CDR3 length: 15 amino acids. V lost 2 bases, J lost 3 bases, and 12 bases lay in between. The CDR3 coding sequence is TGTGCCAGTAGTATACCCCGGAGGAAGACAGATACGCAGTATTTT. This encodes CASSIPRRKTDTQYF.

This clonotype was seen a handful of times. The chain combines TRBV11-2 with TRBJ1-5; the D gene is possibly TRBD1 (6 bases). Trimming shortened V by 1 base and J by 8 bases, and 18 bases separated the two germline ends. CDR3 size: 16 residues. Germline values: CDR1 SGHAT, CDR2 FQNNGV. As DNA, the CDR3 is TGTGCCAGCAGCTTAGTTTCGAGGACAGAAAATAAGCCCCAGCATTTT. Protein product: CASSLVSRTENKPQHF.

This clonotype was observed many times. This chain links TRBV18 with TRBJ1-5; D is ambiguous. CDR1 is KGHSH and CDR2 is LQKENI in the germline V gene. The CDR3 is made up of 12 amino acids. Trimming cost V 6 bases and J 4 bases, with 7 bases left between them. This CDR3 reads CASSRINQPQHF. As DNA, the CDR3 is TGTGCCAGCTCCCGGATTAATCAGCCCCAGCATTTT.

The sample holds many counts of this clonotype. The genes are TRBV28 and TRBJ2-3; D may be TRBD1 or TRBD2 (5 bases each). There are 15 residues in the CDR3. Trimming removed 8 bases at V and 2 bases at J, with 17 bases between. Germline V gene data show CDR1 as MDHEN and CDR2 as SYDVKM. CDR3 nucleotide sequence: TGTGCCAGCGCAAAGATTGGGGGAGACACAGATACGCAGTATTTT. It specifies CASAKIGGDTDTQYF.

The chain has TRBV18 and TRBJ2-5, with TRBD1 matching over 7 bases. From germline, CDR1 is KGHSH and CDR2 LQKENI. V lost 3 bases and J lost 3; bases outside the gene matches: 4. CDR3 length: 14 amino acids. The chain's CDR3 is CASSPGQLKETQYF. The DNA of the CDR3 is TGTGCCAGCTCACCGGGACAGTTAAAAGAGACCCAGTACTTC.

This clonotype was recorded at least ten times. This sequence joins TRBV16 and TRBJ2-7, with 9 positions matching TRBD2. The germline V gene encodes CDR1 KGHSY and CDR2 FQNENV. V trimming: 0 bases; J trimming: 6 bases; junction bases outside the gene matches: 9. This CDR3 comprises 16 residues. The DNA of the CDR3 is TGTGCCAGCAGCCAATCGTTGGCTAGCGGGAAGACCGAGCAGTACTTC. It is translated as CASSQSLASGKTEQYF.

In this sample, this clonotype turned up a few times. The V call is TRBV20-1, the J call TRBJ2-5; possibly TRBD2 for D (7 bases). Germline V gene data show CDR1 as DFQATT and CDR2 as SNEGSKA (reference sequence). The CDR3 is 15 residues long. V gave up 3 bases and J gave up 4 bases, with 18 bases separating them. The CDR3 is CSARKGGGASETQYF. In nucleotides, the CDR3 is TGCAGTGCTAGGAAGGGTGGGGGGGCTTCAGAGACCCAGTACTTC.

The chain carries TRBV6-2 or TRBV6-3 and TRBJ2-1; 14 bases agree with TRBD2. Per the germline V gene, CDR1 is MNHEY and CDR2 is SVGEGT. The CDR3 sequence is 16 residues long. The junction had 10 bases not matched to a gene; V was cut back by 6 bases and J by 9 bases. For the CDR3, the DNA is TGTGCCAGCAGCTGGGGGACTAGCGGGAGATTTGGTGAGCAGTTCTTC. As protein: CASSWGTSGRFGEQFF.